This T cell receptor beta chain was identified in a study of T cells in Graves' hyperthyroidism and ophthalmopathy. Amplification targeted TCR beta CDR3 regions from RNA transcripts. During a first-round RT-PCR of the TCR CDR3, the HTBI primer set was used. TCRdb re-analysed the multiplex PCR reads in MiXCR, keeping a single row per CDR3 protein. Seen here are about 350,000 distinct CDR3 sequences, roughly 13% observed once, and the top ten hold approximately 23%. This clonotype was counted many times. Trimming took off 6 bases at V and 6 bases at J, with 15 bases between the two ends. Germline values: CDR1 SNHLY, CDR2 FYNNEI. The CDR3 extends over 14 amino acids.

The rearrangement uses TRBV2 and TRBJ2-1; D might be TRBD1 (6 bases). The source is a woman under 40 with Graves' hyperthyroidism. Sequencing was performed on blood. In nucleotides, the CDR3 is TGTGCCAGCAGCCAGGACAGCCACCTCAATGAGCAGTTCTTC. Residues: CASSQDSHLNEQFF.